This T cell receptor beta chain was profiled in a study of regulatory T cells in long-lasting Graves disease. Study-level findings and limits: Peripheral blood was the sole material, not thyroid tissue.

On this clonotype itself: Its specificity is not known.

This sample's time point: persistent/refractory GD, antithyroid drugs over 5 years with positive TRAb. PBMCs were the source of the RNA used for TCR sequencing. Construction of TCR beta libraries relied on iRepertoire HTBI primers and on Arm-PCR targeting CDR3 regions. TCRdb recomputed calls from the multiplex PCR reads with MiXCR, one row per CDR3 protein. The table records fewer than 600,000 distinct CDR3 sequences, about 20% of them present only once. Germline lookup yields CDR1 SNHLY and CDR2 FYNNEI. V lost 0 bases and J 8 bases, leaving 19 bases between the germline ends. The CDR3 runs 17 residues.

Sequencing was performed on peripheral blood mononuclear cells (PBMCs), taken when the disease was refractory, from a patient treated with antithyroid drugs. The chain joins TRBV2 to TRBJ2-2; perhaps TRBD2 as D (6 bases). This receptor was taken from a female donor with Graves disease. CDR3 sequence reads: CASSEADLAGRSGELFF. As DNA, the CDR3 is TGTGCCAGCAGTGAAGCTGATCTGGCGGGGAGGTCTGGGGAGCTGTTTTTT. The full variable domain, completed using reference TRBV2 and TRBJ2-2, is EPEVTQTPSHQVTQMGQEVILRCVPISNHLYFYWYRQILGQKVEFLVSFYNNEISEKSEIFDDQFSVERPDGSNFTLKIRSTKLEDSAMYFCASSEADLAGRSGELFFGEGSRLTVL.